The rows below give T cell receptor beta chains drawn from one sample of a study of CD8+ T cells in alopecia areata. Sequenced by immunoSEQ multiplex PCR; TCRdb stores in-frame clones only, minus some. The data contain about 150,000 clones, around 47% of them singletons. Sequencing input: CD4+ T cells sorted from blood. The receptors were gathered from a human donor with alopecia areata. Both conserved end residues are part of each CDR3. The D gene is left open where the match is weak. Size tells how often a clone was seen (once, few, many) or the class of an expanded clone, and some rows leave it out.

j_gene	v_gene	abundance	d_gene	CDR3nt	CDR3aa
TRBJ2-3	TRBV30	NA	NA	TGTGCCCTGGCACCTGGGGAGGCGCTTGGGACAGATACGCAGTATTTT	CALAPGEALGTDTQYF
TRBJ2-2	TRBV29-1	NA	NA	TGCAGCGTCACGGGTCCCGGGGAGCTGTTTTTT	CSVTGPGELFF
TRBJ2-5	TRBV29-1	NA	NA	TGCAGCGGGCACCAGGGGCTCCTCGGAGAGACCCAGTACTTC	CSGHQGLLGETQYF
TRBJ1-2	TRBV2	NA	NA	TGTGCCAGCAGTCTGCCTACAACAGGGAGGAAGGGCTACACCTTC	CASSLPTTGRKGYTF
TRBJ2-1	TRBV7-6	NA	NA	TGTGCCAGCAGCCGACCAAAGAGCGGGTCCCCCCACAATGAGCAGTTCTTC	CASSRPKSGSPHNEQFF
TRBJ2-7	TRBV6-6	few	TRBD2	TGTGCCAGCAGTGGGGGACTAGCGGGAGGTTACGAGCAGTACTTC	CASSGGLAGGYEQYF
TRBJ2-7	TRBV5-1	NA	NA	TGCGCCAGCAGCTTGGATGGTTCTGGCTACGAGCAGTACTTC	CASSLDGSGYEQYF
TRBJ1-2	TRBV18	NA	TRBD1	TGTGCCAGCTCACCACCGACAGGGAATCATGGCTACACCTTC	CASSPPTGNHGYTF
TRBJ1-5	TRBV4-1	NA	NA	TGCGCCAGCAGCCCCACACAGGTTAGCAATCAGCCCCAGCATTTT	CASSPTQVSNQPQHF
TRBJ2-7	TRBV19	few	NA	TGTGCCAGTAGTTCGGGACTGCAGAGGAACGAGCAGTACTTC	CASSSGLQRNEQYF
TRBJ2-5	TRBV28	NA	NA	TGTGCCAGCAGACCCGGGACAAAAGAGACCCAGTACTTC	CASRPGTKETQYF
TRBJ1-5	TRBV5-1	once	NA	TGCGCCAGCAAGGACGGATCGGGTCCCCAGCATTTT	CASKDGSGPQHF
TRBJ2-7	TRBV4-2	NA	NA	TGTGCCAGCAGCCAAGAAGGATTCGAGCAGTACTTC	CASSQEGFEQYF
TRBJ1-2	TRBV28	NA	NA	TGTGCCAGCAGTTTACTCTCACGGGGCTACACCTTC	CASSLLSRGYTF
TRBJ1-2	TRBV9	NA	TRBD1	TGTGCCAGCAGCGTAGGCCTCTCCGGGACAGGGAATAACTATGGCTACACCTTC	CASSVGLSGTGNNYGYTF
TRBJ2-2	TRBV25-1	NA	TRBD1	TGTGCCAGCAGTGAGTGGACAGGGGTCGGGGAGCTGTTTTTT	CASSEWTGVGELFF
TRBJ1-1	TRBV6-6	once	NA	TGTGCCAGCAGTTACTCGTCTGAGTACGAAGCTTTCTTT	CASSYSSEYEAFF
TRBJ2-7	TRBV29-1	NA	TRBD1	TGCAGCGTTGAAGCCAGGGGGAACTCCTACGAGCAGTACTTC	CSVEARGNSYEQYF
TRBJ2-7	TRBV2	NA	NA	TGTGCCAGCACCCAGGCCGAATACGGGCAGTACTTC	CASTQAEYGQYF
TRBJ2-7	TRBV18	NA	TRBD2	TGTGCCAGCTCATGGGGGACTAGCGGAGGTAGTACTACCTACGAGCAGTACTTC	CASSWGTSGGSTTYEQYF
TRBJ2-5	TRBV6-5	few	NA	TGTGCCAGCAGTTTAGTTTACCAAGAGACCCAGTACTTC	CASSLVYQETQYF
TRBJ2-3	TRBV27	NA	NA	TGTGCCAGCAGCCCGATCAGGGGCCACGGCACAGATACGCAGTATTTT	CASSPIRGHGTDTQYF